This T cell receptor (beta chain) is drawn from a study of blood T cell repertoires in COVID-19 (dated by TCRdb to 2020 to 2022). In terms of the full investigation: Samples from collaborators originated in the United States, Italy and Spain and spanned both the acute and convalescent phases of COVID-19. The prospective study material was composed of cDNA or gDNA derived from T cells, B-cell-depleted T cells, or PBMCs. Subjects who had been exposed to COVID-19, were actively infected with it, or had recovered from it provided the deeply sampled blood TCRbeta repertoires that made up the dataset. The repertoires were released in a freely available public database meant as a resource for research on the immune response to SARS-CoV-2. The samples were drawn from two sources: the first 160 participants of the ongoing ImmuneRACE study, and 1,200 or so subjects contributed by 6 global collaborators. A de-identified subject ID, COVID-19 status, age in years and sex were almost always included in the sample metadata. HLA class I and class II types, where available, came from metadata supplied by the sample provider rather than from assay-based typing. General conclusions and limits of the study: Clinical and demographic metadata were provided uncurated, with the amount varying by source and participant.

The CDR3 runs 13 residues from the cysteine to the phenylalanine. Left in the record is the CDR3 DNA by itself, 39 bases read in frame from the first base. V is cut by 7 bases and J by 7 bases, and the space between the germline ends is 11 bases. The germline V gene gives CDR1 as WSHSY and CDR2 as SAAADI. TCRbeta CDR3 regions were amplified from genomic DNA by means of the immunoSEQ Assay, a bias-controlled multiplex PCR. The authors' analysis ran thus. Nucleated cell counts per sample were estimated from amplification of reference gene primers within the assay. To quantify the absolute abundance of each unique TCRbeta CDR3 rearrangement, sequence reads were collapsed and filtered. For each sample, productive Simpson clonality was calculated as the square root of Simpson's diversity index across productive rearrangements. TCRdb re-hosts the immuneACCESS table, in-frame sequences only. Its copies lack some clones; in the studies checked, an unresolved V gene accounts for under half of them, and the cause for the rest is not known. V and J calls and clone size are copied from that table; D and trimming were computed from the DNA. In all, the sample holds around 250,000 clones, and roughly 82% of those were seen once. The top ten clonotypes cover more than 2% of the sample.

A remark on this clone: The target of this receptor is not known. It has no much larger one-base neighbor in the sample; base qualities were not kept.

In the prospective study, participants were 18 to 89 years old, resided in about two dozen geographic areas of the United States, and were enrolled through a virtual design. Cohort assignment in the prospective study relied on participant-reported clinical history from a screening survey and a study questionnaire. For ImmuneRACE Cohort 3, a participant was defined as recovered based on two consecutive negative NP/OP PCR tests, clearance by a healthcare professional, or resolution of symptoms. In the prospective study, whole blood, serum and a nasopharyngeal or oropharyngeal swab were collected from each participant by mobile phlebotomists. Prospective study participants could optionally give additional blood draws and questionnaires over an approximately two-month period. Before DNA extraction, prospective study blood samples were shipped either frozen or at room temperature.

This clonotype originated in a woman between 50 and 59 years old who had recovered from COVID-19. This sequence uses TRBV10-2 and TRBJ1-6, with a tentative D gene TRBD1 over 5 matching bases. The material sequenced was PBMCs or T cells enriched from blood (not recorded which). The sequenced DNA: TGCGCCAGCAAAGACAGCGAGAATTCACCCCTCCACTTT. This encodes CASKDSENSPLHF.